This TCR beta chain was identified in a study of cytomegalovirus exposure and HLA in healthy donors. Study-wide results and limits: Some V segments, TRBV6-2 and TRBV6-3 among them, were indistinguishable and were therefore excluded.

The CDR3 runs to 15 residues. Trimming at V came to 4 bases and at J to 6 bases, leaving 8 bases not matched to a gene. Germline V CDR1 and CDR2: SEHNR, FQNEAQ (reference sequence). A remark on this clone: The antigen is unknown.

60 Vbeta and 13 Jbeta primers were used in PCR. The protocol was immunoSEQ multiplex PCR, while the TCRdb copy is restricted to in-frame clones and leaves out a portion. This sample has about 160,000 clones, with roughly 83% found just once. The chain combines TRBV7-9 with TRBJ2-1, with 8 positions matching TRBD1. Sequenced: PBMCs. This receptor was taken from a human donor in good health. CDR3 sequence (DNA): TGTGCCAGCAGCTCCGGACAGGGTAGTACCAATGAGCAGTTCTTC. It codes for CASSSGQGSTNEQFF.